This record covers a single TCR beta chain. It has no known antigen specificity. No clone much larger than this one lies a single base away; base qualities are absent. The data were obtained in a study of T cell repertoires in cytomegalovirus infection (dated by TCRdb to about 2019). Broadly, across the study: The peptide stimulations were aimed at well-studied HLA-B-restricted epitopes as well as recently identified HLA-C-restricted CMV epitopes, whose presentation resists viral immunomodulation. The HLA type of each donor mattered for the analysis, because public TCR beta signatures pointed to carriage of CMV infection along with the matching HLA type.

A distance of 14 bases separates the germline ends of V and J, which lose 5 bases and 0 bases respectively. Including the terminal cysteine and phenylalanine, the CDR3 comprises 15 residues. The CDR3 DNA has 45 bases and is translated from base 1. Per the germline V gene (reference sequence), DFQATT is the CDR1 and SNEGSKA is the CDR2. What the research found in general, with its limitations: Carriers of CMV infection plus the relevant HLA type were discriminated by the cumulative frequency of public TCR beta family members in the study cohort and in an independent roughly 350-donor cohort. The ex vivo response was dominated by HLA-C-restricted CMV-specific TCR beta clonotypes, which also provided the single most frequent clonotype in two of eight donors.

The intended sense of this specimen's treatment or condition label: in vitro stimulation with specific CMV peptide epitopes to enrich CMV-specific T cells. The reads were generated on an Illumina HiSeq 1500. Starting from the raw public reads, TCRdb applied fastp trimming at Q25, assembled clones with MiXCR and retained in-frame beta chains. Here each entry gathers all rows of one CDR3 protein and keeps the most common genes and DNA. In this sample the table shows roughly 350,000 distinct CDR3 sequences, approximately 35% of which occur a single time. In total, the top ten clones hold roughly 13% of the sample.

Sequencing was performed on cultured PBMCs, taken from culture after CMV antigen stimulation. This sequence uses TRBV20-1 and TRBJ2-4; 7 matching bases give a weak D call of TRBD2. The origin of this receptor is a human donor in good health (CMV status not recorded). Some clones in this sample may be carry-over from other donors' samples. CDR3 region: CSAVAGAGAKNIQYF. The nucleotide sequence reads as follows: TGCAGTGCTGTGGCGGGGGCGGGAGCCAAAAACATTCAGTACTTC.